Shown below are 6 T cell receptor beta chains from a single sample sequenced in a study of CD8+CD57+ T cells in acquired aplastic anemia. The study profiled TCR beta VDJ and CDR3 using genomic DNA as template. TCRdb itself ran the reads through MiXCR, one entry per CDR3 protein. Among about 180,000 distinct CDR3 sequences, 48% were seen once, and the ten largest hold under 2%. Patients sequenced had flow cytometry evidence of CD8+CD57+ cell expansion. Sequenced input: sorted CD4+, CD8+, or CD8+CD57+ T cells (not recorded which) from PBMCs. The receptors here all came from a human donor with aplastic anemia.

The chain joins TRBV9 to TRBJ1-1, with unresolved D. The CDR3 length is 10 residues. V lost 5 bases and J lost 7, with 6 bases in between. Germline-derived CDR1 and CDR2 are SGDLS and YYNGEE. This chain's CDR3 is CASRRHEAFF. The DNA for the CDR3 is TGTGCCAGCAGGAGGCATGAAGCTTTCTTT.

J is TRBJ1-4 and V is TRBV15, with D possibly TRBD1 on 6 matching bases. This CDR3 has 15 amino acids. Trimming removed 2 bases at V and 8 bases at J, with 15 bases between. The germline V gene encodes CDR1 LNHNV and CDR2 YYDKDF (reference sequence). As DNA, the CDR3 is TGTGCCACCAGCAGAACGGACAGTGGGAGAGAAAAACTGTTTTTT. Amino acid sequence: CATSRTDSGREKLFF.

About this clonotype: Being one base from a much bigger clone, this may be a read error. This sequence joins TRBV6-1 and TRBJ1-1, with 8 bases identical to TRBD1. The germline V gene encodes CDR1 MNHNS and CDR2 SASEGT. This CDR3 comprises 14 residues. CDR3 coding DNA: TGTGCCAGCAGTGTTCACAGGGGGAACACTGAAGCTCTCTTT. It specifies CASSVHRGNTEALF.

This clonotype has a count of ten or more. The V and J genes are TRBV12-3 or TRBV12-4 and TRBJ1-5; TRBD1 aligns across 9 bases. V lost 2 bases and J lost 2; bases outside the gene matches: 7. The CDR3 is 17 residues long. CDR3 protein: CASSLSGTGSGNQPQHF. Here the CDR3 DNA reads TGTGCCAGCAGTTTAAGCGGGACAGGGAGCGGCAATCAGCCCCAGCATTTT.

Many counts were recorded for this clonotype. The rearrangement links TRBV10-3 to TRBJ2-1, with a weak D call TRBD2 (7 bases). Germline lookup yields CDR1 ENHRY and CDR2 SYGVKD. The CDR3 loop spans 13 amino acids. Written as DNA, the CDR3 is TGTGCGACCGGGGTGGGGGGGCTTGTTGAGCAGTTCTTC. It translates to CATGVGGLVEQFF.

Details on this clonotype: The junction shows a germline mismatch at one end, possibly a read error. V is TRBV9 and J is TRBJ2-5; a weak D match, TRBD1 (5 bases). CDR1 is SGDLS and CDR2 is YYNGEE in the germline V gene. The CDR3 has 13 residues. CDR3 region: CASSVAQGETQYF. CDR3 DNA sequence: TGTGCCAGCAGCGTAGCTCAGGGCGAGACTCAGTACTTC. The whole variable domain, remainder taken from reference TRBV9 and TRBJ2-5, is DSGVTQTPKHLITATGQRVTLRCSPRSGDLSVYWYQQSLDQGLQFLIQYYNGEERAKGNILERFSAQQFPDLHSELNLSSLELGDSALYFCASSVAQGETQYFGPGTRLLVL.